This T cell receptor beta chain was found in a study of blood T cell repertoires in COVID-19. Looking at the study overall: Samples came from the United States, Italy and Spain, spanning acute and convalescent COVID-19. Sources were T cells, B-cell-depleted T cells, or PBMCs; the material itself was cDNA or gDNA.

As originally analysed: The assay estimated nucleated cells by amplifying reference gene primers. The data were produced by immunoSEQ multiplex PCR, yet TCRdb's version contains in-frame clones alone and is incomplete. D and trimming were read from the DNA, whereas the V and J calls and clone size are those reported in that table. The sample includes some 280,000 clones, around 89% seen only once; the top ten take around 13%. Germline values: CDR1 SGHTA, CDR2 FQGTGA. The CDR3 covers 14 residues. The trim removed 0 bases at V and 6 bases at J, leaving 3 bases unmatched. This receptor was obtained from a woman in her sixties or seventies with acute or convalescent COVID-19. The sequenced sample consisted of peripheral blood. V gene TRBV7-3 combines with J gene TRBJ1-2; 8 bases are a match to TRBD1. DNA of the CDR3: TGTGCCAGCAGCTTAACCGTGGACAGGGATGGCTACACCTTC. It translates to CASSLTVDRDGYTF. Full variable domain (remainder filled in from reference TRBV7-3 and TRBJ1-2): GAGVSQTPSNKVTEKGKYVELRCDPISGHTALYWYRQSLGQGPEFLIYFQGTGAADDSGLPNDRFFAVRPEGSVSTLKIQRTERGDSAVYLCASSLTVDRDGYTFGSGTRLTVV.